The next 19 T cell receptor beta chains were all read from a single sample in a study of blood T cell repertoires in COVID-19. This table comes from immunoSEQ multiplex PCR, and its TCRdb copy is limited to in-frame clones, with some not included. The sample carries some 200,000 clones, over 80% recorded once. The sequenced material came from peripheral blood. The receptors stem from a woman aged 35 to 49 with acute or convalescent COVID-19.

This clone was counted only a few times. This sequence joins TRBV19 and TRBJ2-2; D is perhaps TRBD1 (6 bases). The CDR3 contains 18 residues. The V end lost 5 bases, the J end lost 4 bases, and 23 bases lay between the germline ends. In germline, CDR1 is LNHDA, CDR2 SQIVND (reference sequence). CDR3: CASSPSRRGSSGTGELFF. In DNA form, the CDR3 reads TGTGCCAGTAGTCCGTCTAGAAGGGGGAGCTCGGGCACCGGGGAGCTGTTTTTT.

V usage is TRBV6-6 and J usage is TRBJ1-1, with D possibly TRBD1 on 5 matching bases. CDR3 size: 10 residues. The germline V gene has CDR1 MNHNY and CDR2 SVGAGI (reference sequence). The ends were cut back, 11 bases at V and 8 bases at J, with 12 bases in the middle. CDR3 region: CAGGAGEAFF. The CDR3 bases are TGTGCCGGCGGGGCAGGGGAAGCTTTCTTT.

This chain links TRBV30 with TRBJ2-2; TRBD2 is a possible D gene (5 bases). Germline V gene data show CDR1 as GTSNPN and CDR2 as SVGIG (reference sequence). Trimming removed 2 bases at V and 10 bases at J, with 11 bases between. CDR3 size: 12 residues. The DNA of the CDR3 is TGTGCCTGGAGTTACCGGCGGGTGGAGCTGTTTTTT. The encoded protein is CAWSYRRVELFF.

The chain combines TRBV28 with TRBJ1-5, with 7 bases fitting TRBD1. The V segment lost 5 bases and the J segment 5 bases; nucleotides outside the gene matches: 9. The CDR3 spans 15 residues. The germline CDR1 and CDR2 sequences are MDHEN and SYDVKM. The CDR3 nucleotides are TGTGCCAGCAGTACCGGGACAGCAACTTATCAGCCCCAGCATTTT. Translated: CASSTGTATYQPQHF.

In DNA, the CDR3 is TGCGCCAGCAGTTACGGACAGGGAGGGCAGCCCCAGCATTTT. Its translation: CASSYGQGGQPQHF. The chain couples TRBV10-2 to TRBJ1-5; 8 bases are a match to TRBD1. J lost 7 bases, V lost 5 bases, and 7 bases had no gene match. CDR3 size: 14 residues. CDR1 is WSHSY, CDR2 SAAADI, per germline.

The chain uses TRBV20-1 and TRBJ2-7; tentatively, D is TRBD1 (7 bases). Germline values: CDR1 DFQATT, CDR2 SNEGSKA (reference sequence). With 3 bases removed from V and 1 base from J, the gap between germline ends came to 13 bases. This CDR3 has 14 residues. The CDR3, as DNA: TGCAGTGCTAGTCTTCCAGGGGGGTCCTACGAGCAGTACTTC. Protein product: CSASLPGGSYEQYF.

This chain connects TRBV7-2 to TRBJ1-1; 9 bases are a match to TRBD1. CDR3 length equals 15 residues. J was trimmed by 0 bases and V by 3 bases; bases with no gene match: 2. CDR1 SGHTA and CDR2 FQGNSA come from the germline V gene. In DNA, the CDR3 is TGTGCCAGCAGCTTTACAGGGGGCATGAACACTGAAGCTTTCTTT. It encodes CASSFTGGMNTEAFF. The variable domain in full, completed from reference TRBV7-2 and TRBJ1-1, reads GAGVSQSPSNKVTEKGKDVELRCDPISGHTALYWYRQSLGQGLEFLIYFQGNSAPDKSGLPSDRFSAERTGGSVSTLTIQRTQQEDSAVYLCASSFTGGMNTEAFFGQGTRLTVV.

The chain links TRBV28 to TRBJ2-3; 7 positions match TRBD2. This CDR3 has 15 amino acids. V dropped 8 bases and J dropped 2; count of bases not matched to a gene: 10. Germline CDR1 reads MDHEN; CDR2 reads SYDVKM. The CDR3 here is CASLERGMNTDTQYF. CDR3 nucleotide sequence: TGTGCCAGCTTAGAGCGGGGTATGAACACAGATACGCAGTATTTT.

This rearrangement joins TRBV6-6 to TRBJ1-5; maybe TRBD1 (6 bases). CDR3 length: 12 residues. Germline CDR1 and CDR2: MNHNY and SVGAGI (reference sequence). V dropped 7 bases and J dropped 4 bases, with 8 bases sitting between them. As DNA, the CDR3 is TGTGCCAGCAAGGGGGTGAATCAGCCCCAGCATTTT. Its protein is CASKGVNQPQHF.

This clone appeared a few times. J is TRBJ2-2 and V is TRBV28; 8 bases align to TRBD2. Germline assignment: CDR1 MDHEN and CDR2 SYDVKM. Losses at the gene ends were 7 bases for V and 6 bases for J; bases not matched to a gene: 7. The CDR3 runs 14 residues. CDR3 bases: TGTGCCAGCACCCTAATCGGGGGGGCCGGGGAGCTGTTTTTT. It yields the protein CASTLIGGAGELFF. Filled out from reference TRBV28 and TRBJ2-2, the complete variable domain reads DVKVTQSSRYLVKRTGEKVFLECVQDMDHENMFWYRQDPGLGLRLIYFSYDVKMKEKGDIPEGYSVSREKKERFSLILESASTNQTSMYLCASTLIGGAGELFFGEGSRLTVL.

The chain joins TRBV19 to TRBJ1-2, with D hard to call. CDR3 length: 13 amino acids. From germline, CDR1 is LNHDA and CDR2 SQIVND (reference sequence). Between the trimmed V and J ends, which lost 2 bases and 8 bases, there was a span of 12 bases. CDR3 nucleotides: TGTGCCAGTAGTATACACTCTTCCAAGGGCTACACCTTC. It specifies CASSIHSSKGYTF.

Concerning this clone itself: Sequence at one end of the junction differs from germline and may be a read error. The J gene is TRBJ2-7, the V gene TRBV7-2, with 10 bases aligning to TRBD2. Per the germline V gene, CDR1 is SGHTA and CDR2 is FQGNSA. This CDR3 spans 14 amino acids. The CDR3: CASSFSTSGPVSDF. The DNA of the CDR3 is TGTGCCAGCAGCTTTTCGACTAGCGGGCCCGTCTCGGACTTC.

The chain recombines TRBV6-5 with TRBJ1-2; tentatively, D is TRBD1 (5 bases). Germline values: CDR1 MNHEY, CDR2 SVGAGI. Between the trimmed V and J ends, which lost 4 bases and 8 bases, there was a span of 17 bases. The CDR3 loop spans 14 amino acids. The DNA for the CDR3 is TGTGCCAGCAGTTCCACAAGCCGCCAGGGAGGCTACACCTTC. Translation gives CASSSTSRQGGYTF.

The gene calls are TRBV3-1 (or the pseudogene TRBV3-2) and TRBJ1-2; the match to TRBD1 covers 10 bases. V dropped 3 bases and J dropped 4; count of bases not matched to a gene: 11. The CDR3 sequence is 17 residues long. CDR1 is LGHDT and CDR2 is YNNKEL in the germline V gene (reference sequence). The DNA of the CDR3 is TGTGCCAGCAGCCAGCAGTCGACAGGGGGCGCTGGCTATGGCTACACCTTC. It yields the protein CASSQQSTGGAGYGYTF.

The genes are TRBV5-1 and TRBJ1-6, with 9 bases identical to TRBD1. Trimming cost V 4 bases and J 10 bases; bases outside gene matches: 12. CDR3 length: 16 residues. Germline V gives CDR1 SGHRS, CDR2 YFSETQ. The CDR3 protein is CASSASYRGQGSPLHF. The CDR3, as DNA: TGCGCCAGCAGCGCCTCATACAGGGGGCAAGGCTCACCCCTCCACTTT.

The chain has TRBV6-1 and TRBJ2-7, with 8 bases aligning to TRBD2. Trimming took 3 bases from V and 6 from J; bases not matched to a gene: 7. The CDR3 is 14 amino acids. The V gene's germline CDR1 is MNHNS and CDR2 SASEGT. The CDR3 DNA reads TGTGCCAGCAGTGAGCTACGGGGGGGTGGCGAGCAGTACTTC. Protein: CASSELRGGGEQYF.

The chain is built from TRBV5-1 and TRBJ1-5; 7 nucleotides match TRBD1. The CDR3 spans 15 residues. Germline CDR1 and CDR2: SGHRS and YFSETQ. The V segment lost 4 bases and the J segment 9 bases; nucleotides outside the gene matches: 13. The CDR3 is CASSPGTATEGPQHF. CDR3 DNA sequence: TGCGCCAGCAGCCCCGGGACAGCGACCGAGGGGCCCCAGCATTTT.

The genes are TRBV7-6 and TRBJ1-2; D gene ambiguous. V dropped 2 bases and J dropped 5 bases, with 21 bases sitting between them. The CDR3 runs 17 residues. Germline CDR1 reads SGHVS; CDR2 reads FNYEAQ. In nucleotides, the CDR3 is TGTGCCAGCAGCTTAACTCCAAGGGCGGGCCCGGAGTATGGCTACACCTTC. Encoded protein: CASSLTPRAGPEYGYTF.

CDR3 sequence (DNA): TGCGCCAGCAGCATAGGACTAGCGGTCAATGAGCAGTTCTTC. Translating gives CASSIGLAVNEQFF. This sequence joins TRBV5-1 and TRBJ2-1; 10 bases align to TRBD2. Trimming at V came to 4 bases and at J to 6 bases, leaving 4 bases not matched to a gene. Germline assignment: CDR1 SGHRS and CDR2 YFSETQ. The CDR3 contains 14 residues.